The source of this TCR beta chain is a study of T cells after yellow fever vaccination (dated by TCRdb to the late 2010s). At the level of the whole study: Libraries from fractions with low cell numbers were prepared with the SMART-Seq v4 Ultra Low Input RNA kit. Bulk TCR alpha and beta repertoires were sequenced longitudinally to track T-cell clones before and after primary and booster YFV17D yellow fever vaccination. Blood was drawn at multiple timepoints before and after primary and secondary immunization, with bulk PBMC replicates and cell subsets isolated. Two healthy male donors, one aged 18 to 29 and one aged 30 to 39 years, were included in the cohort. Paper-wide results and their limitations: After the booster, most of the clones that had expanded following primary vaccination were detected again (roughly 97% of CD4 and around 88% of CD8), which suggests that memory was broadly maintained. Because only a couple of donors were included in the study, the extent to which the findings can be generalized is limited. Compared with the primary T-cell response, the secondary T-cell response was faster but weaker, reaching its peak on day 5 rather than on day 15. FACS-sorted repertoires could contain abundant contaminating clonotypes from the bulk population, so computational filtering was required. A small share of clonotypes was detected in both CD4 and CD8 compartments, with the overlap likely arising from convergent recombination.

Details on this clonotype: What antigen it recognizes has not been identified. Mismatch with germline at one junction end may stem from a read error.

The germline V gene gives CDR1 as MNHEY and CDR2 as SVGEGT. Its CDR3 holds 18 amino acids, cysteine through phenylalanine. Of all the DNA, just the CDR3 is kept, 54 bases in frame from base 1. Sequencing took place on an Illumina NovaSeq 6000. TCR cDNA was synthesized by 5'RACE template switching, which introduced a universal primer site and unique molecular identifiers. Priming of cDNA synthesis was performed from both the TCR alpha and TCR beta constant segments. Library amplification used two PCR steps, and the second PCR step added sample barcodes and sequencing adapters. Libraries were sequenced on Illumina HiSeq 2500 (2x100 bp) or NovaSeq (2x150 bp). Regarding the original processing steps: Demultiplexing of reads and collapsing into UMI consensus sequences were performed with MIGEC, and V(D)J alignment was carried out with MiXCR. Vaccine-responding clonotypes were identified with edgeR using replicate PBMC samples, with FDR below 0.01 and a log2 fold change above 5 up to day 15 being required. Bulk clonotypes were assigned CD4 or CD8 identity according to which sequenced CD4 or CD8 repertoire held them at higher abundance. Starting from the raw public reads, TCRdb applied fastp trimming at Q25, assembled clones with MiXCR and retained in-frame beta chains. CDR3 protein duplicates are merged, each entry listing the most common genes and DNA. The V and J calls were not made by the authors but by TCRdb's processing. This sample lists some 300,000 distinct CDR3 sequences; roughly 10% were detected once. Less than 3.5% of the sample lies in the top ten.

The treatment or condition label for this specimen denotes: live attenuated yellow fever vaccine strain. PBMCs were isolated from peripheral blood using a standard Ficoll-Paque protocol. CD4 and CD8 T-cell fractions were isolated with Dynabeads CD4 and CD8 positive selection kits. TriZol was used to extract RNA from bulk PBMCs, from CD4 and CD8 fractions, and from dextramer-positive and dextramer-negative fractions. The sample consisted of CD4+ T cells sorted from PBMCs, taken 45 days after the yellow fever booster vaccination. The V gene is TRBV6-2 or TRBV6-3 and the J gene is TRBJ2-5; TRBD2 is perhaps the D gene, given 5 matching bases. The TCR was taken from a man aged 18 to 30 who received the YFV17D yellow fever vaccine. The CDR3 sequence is CASSDSTPTIRAQETQYF. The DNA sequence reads TGTGCCAGCAGTGACTCAACTCCGACTATAAGGGCTCAAGAGACCCAGTACTTC.